One and the same sample provided the 10 T cell receptor beta chains below, sequenced in a study of OX40 agonist ivuxolimab in advanced cancers. Here immunoSEQ multiplex PCR was the method, and the copy in TCRdb shows in-frame clones only, minus some. Counted here are some 86,000 clones, roughly nine tenths occurring once; the ten biggest clones make up about 8.5%. The sample consisted of CD4+ or CD8+ T cells sorted from blood, taken in a trial of the OX40 agonist ivuxolimab. All receptors derive from an adult with an advanced solid tumor such as melanoma, head and neck, liver or kidney cancer.

The chain couples TRBV2 to TRBJ2-7; the match to TRBD2 covers 7 bases. Germline-derived CDR1 and CDR2 are SNHLY and FYNNEI. The length of the CDR3 is 16 residues. Trimming took 8 bases from V and 1 from J; bases not matched to a gene: 14. CDR3 bases: TGTGCCAGCTGGGCCGGGAGCGGGGTGTGGTCCTACGAGCAGTACTTC. Its translation: CASWAGSGVWSYEQYF. Using reference TRBV2 and TRBJ2-7 for the parts outside the CDR3, the full variable domain is EPEVTQTPSHQVTQMGQEVILRCVPISNHLYFYWYRQILGQKVEFLVSFYNNEISEKSEIFDDQFSVERPDGSNFTLKIRSTKLEDSAMYFCASWAGSGVWSYEQYFGPGTRLTVT.

This clone has just a few counts. The chain has TRBV5-1 and TRBJ2-2, with 8 nucleotides matching TRBD2. Trimming removed 1 base from V and 6 bases from J; junction bases left unmatched: 8. The CDR3 length is 16 residues. Germline CDR1 SGHRS, CDR2 YFSETQ. The CDR3 reads CASSLYLAGGPGELFF. The CDR3 nucleotides read TGCGCCAGCAGCTTGTACCTCGCGGGAGGACCCGGGGAGCTGTTTTTT.

The V gene is TRBV6-5, the J gene TRBJ2-7, with TRBD2 matching over 9 bases. CDR1 is MNHEY, CDR2 SVGAGI, per germline. The CDR3 sequence is 12 residues long. The trim removed 10 bases at V and 4 bases at J, leaving 5 bases unmatched. The chain's CDR3 is CATLAGDYEQYF. The CDR3 DNA sequence: TGTGCCACGTTAGCGGGAGATTACGAGCAGTACTTC.

V is TRBV27 and J is TRBJ2-3; D is unclear. The germline V gene has CDR1 MNHEY and CDR2 SMNVEV (reference sequence). The CDR3 has 12 amino acids. V shed 0 bases and J shed 6 bases, with 4 bases lying between them. The CDR3 sequence: CASSLSSDTQYF. CDR3 nucleotides: TGTGCCAGCAGTTTATCGTCCGATACGCAGTATTTT.

The chain's CDR3 is CASNSERQPQHF. CDR3 in DNA: TGTGCCAGTAATTCAGAAAGGCAGCCCCAGCATTTT. The chain links TRBV19 to TRBJ1-5, with D unclear. Germline V gives CDR1 LNHDA, CDR2 SQIVND (reference sequence). V dropped 7 bases and J dropped 7 bases, with 11 bases sitting between them. The CDR3 runs 12 residues.

This clone was observed a single time. This chain connects TRBV2 to TRBJ1-2; 7 nucleotides line up with TRBD1. The junction had 14 bases not matched to a gene; V was cut back by 11 bases and J by 5 bases. This CDR3 is built from 14 residues. The germline gives CDR1 SNHLY, CDR2 FYNNEI. The CDR3 region is CAGGGVGASYGYTF. CDR3 in DNA: TGTGCCGGAGGGGGCGTTGGGGCTAGTTATGGCTACACCTTC.

J is TRBJ2-2 and V is TRBV4-1; D is unresolved. This CDR3 is built from 14 residues. V dropped 0 bases and J dropped 7 bases, with 9 bases sitting between them. Per germline, CDR1 MGHRA and CDR2 YSYEKL. The CDR3 region has the DNA TGCGCCAGCAGCCAAGATCTAGGTTACGGGGAGCTGTTTTTT. This encodes CASSQDLGYGELFF.

The chain joins TRBV2 to TRBJ2-3; unclear D gene. V lost 5 bases and J lost 4, with 10 bases in between. Looked up from germline, CDR1 is SNHLY and CDR2 is FYNNEI. CDR3 length: 13 residues. The DNA for the CDR3 is TGTGCCAGCAGTTTCCCAAACCCAGATACGCAGTATTTT. Its translation: CASSFPNPDTQYF.

The chain employs TRBV19 and TRBJ2-1; D is uncertain. The length of the CDR3 is 13 residues. CDR1 is LNHDA, CDR2 SQIVND, per germline (reference sequence). Trimming removed 5 bases at V and 3 bases at J, with 8 bases between. CDR3 region: CASSYDSYNEQFF. CDR3 DNA sequence: TGTGCCAGTAGTTACGATAGCTACAATGAGCAGTTCTTC. Combining the CDR3 with reference TRBV19 and TRBJ2-1 gives the whole variable domain DGGITQSPKYLFRKEGQNVTLSCEQNLNHDAMYWYRQDPGQGLRLIYYSQIVNDFQKGDIAEGYSVSREKKESFPLTVTSAQKNPTAFYLCASSYDSYNEQFFGPGTRLTVL.

This clone appeared a single time. The chain has TRBV7-6 and TRBJ2-7; D unresolved. The CDR3 runs to 14 residues. Germline assignment: CDR1 SGHVS and CDR2 FNYEAQ. V was clipped by 0 bases and J by 4 bases, with 10 bases between them. CDR3 residues: CASSLARGNYEQYF. DNA for the CDR3: TGTGCCAGCAGCTTAGCGCGTGGGAATTACGAGCAGTACTTC.